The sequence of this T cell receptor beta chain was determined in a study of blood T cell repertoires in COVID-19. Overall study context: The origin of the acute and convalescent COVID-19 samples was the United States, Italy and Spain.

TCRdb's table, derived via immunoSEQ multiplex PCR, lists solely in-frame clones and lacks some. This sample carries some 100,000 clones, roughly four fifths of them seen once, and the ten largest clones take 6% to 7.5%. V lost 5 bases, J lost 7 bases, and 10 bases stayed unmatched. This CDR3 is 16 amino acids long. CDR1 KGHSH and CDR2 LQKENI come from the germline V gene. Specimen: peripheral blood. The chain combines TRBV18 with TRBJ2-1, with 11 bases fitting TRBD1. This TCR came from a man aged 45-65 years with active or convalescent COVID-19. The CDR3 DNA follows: TGTGCCAGCTCATCACTACTGGACAGGGGGCTGAATGAGCAGTTCTTC. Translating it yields CASSSLLDRGLNEQFF.